This T cell receptor beta chain was sequenced for a study of T cells in Graves' hyperthyroidism and ophthalmopathy. This clonotype was recorded many times. What it binds is not known. Germline assignment: CDR1 SGHRS and CDR2 YFSETQ. Deletions cut 4 bases from V and 8 bases from J, with 19 bases between. CDR3 size: 15 residues. What was amplified from RNA transcripts were TCR beta CDR3 regions. TCR CDR3 regions were first amplified by RT-PCR with HTBI primers. Each CDR3 protein gets one entry after TCRdb re-called the multiplex PCR reads with MiXCR. Of approximately 400,000 distinct CDR3 sequences listed, around 15% are singletons. General study results and limits: A model of 13 V-J pairs discriminated ophthalmopathy from stable hyperthyroidism. Ophthalmopathy was identified by the model a median about 6.8 months ahead of onset. Within blood appeared most thyroid clonotypes that had expanded above 0.001.

Sequenced sample: blood. This clonotype was sampled from a man aged 50 to 59 with Graves' ophthalmopathy. The rearrangement joins TRBV5-1 to TRBJ2-1, with D possibly being TRBD2 (5 bases). The CDR3 DNA sequence: TGCGCCAGCAGCCCCTCCCCCCAACTAGTCGATGAGCAGTTCTTC. As protein: CASSPSPQLVDEQFF.